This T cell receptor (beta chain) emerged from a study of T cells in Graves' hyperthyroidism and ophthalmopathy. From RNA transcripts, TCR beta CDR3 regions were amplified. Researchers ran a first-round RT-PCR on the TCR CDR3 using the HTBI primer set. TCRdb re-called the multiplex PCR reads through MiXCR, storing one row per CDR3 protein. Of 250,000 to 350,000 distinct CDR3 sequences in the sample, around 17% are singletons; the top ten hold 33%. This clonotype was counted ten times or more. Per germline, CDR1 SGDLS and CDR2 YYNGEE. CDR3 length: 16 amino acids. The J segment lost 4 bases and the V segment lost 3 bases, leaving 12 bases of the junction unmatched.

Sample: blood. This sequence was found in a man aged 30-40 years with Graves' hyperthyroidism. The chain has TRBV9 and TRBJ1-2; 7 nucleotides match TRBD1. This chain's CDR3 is CASSAHQTGIGYGYTF. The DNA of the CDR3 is TGTGCCAGCAGCGCCCACCAGACAGGGATCGGCTATGGCTACACCTTC.